Listed below are T cell receptor beta chains from one sample, sequenced in a study of T cells in Graves' hyperthyroidism and ophthalmopathy. Using its own MiXCR run on the multiplex PCR reads, TCRdb lists one record per CDR3 protein. The sample has under 250,000 distinct CDR3 sequences, about 25% seen once; the top ten hold 35%. Sample: blood. The receptors come from a woman aged 40 to 50 with Graves' ophthalmopathy. CDR3s include the opening cysteine and the closing phenylalanine or tryptophan.

v_gene: TRBV10-1; j_gene: TRBJ2-5; CDR3aa: CASSRRQAPGTQYF
v_gene: TRBV28; j_gene: TRBJ2-3; CDR3aa: CASSFLQGGTDTQYF
v_gene: TRBV27; j_gene: TRBJ2-2; CDR3aa: CASSLSGWTGELFF
v_gene: TRBV28; j_gene: TRBJ2-7; CDR3aa: CASSPQTSGYYEQYF
v_gene: TRBV11-3; j_gene: TRBJ2-5; CDR3aa: CASSFGGVQETQYF
v_gene: TRBV4-1; j_gene: TRBJ1-1; CDR3aa: CASSQGTGGGGTEAFF
v_gene: TRBV18; j_gene: TRBJ2-5; CDR3aa: CASSPRAGGQETQYF
v_gene: TRBV28; j_gene: TRBJ1-1; CDR3aa: CASSLLTVTNTEAFF
v_gene: TRBV12-3/TRBV12-4; j_gene: TRBJ1-2; CDR3aa: CASSFSPANNYGYTF
v_gene: TRBV19; j_gene: TRBJ1-1; CDR3aa: CASNPQGARVTEAFF
v_gene: TRBV20-1; j_gene: TRBJ2-7; CDR3aa: CSATGAGGYEQYF
v_gene: TRBV6-7; j_gene: TRBJ1-5; CDR3aa: CASTPIRAGTVNSNQPQHF
v_gene: TRBV12-3/TRBV12-4; j_gene: TRBJ2-5; CDR3aa: CASRLSGGTRGETQYF
v_gene: TRBV28; j_gene: TRBJ2-7; CDR3aa: CASSRMTGSYEQYF
v_gene: TRBV6-2/TRBV6-3; j_gene: TRBJ1-5; CDR3aa: CASSYGDRGAGQPQHF
v_gene: TRBV30; j_gene: TRBJ2-7; CDR3aa: CAWSVGQGTYEQYF
v_gene: TRBV5-8; j_gene: TRBJ2-7; CDR3aa: CASSSRHSYEQYF
v_gene: TRBV5-1; j_gene: TRBJ2-7; CDR3aa: CASSRASGLGEQYF
v_gene: TRBV7-7; j_gene: TRBJ2-5; CDR3aa: CASSLDPPGLAGAETQYF
v_gene: TRBV27; j_gene: TRBJ1-5; CDR3aa: CASSPRPDQPQHF
v_gene: TRBV27; j_gene: TRBJ2-7; CDR3aa: CASSFQGNYEQYF
v_gene: TRBV6-5; j_gene: TRBJ1-2; CDR3aa: CASSYAAGWGYTF
v_gene: TRBV11-2; j_gene: TRBJ2-5; CDR3aa: CASSLFVSGPLVGTQYF
v_gene: TRBV7-2; j_gene: TRBJ2-5; CDR3aa: CASEIGQRGSAQYF
v_gene: TRBV29-1; j_gene: TRBJ2-7; CDR3aa: CSVETLTGGYEQYF
v_gene: TRBV10-3; j_gene: TRBJ1-3; CDR3aa: CAISPGDRVLFGNTIYF
v_gene: TRBV4-2; j_gene: TRBJ2-2; CDR3aa: CASSARTGANTGELFF
v_gene: TRBV29-1; j_gene: TRBJ1-2; CDR3aa: CSVEDPSLNYGYTF
v_gene: TRBV5-6; j_gene: TRBJ1-2; CDR3aa: CASSLAGQPFYGYTF
v_gene: TRBV27; j_gene: TRBJ1-1; CDR3aa: CASSLSTTGQLNTEAFF
v_gene: TRBV6-1; j_gene: TRBJ2-5; CDR3aa: CASVDPGQGRETQYF
v_gene: TRBV6-2/TRBV6-3; j_gene: TRBJ1-5; CDR3aa: CASSYTGQPNQPQHF
v_gene: TRBV11-2; j_gene: TRBJ1-5; CDR3aa: CASSSGVGQPQHF
v_gene: TRBV2; j_gene: TRBJ2-7; CDR3aa: CASSGGASAYYEQYF
v_gene: TRBV28; j_gene: TRBJ2-7; CDR3aa: CASIRPKGYEQYF
v_gene: TRBV10-1; j_gene: TRBJ1-1; CDR3aa: CASRTTGSLTEAFF
v_gene: TRBV5-1; j_gene: TRBJ1-1; CDR3aa: CASSLAGTEVGTEAFF
v_gene: TRBV28; j_gene: TRBJ2-4; CDR3aa: CASSLGGTGIQYF
v_gene: TRBV20-1; j_gene: TRBJ2-5; CDR3aa: CSARDVTVNQETQYF
v_gene: TRBV6-7; j_gene: TRBJ1-1; CDR3aa: CATVGQTGVINMNTEAFF
v_gene: TRBV12-3/TRBV12-4; j_gene: TRBJ2-5; CDR3aa: CASSFTGTSGNQETQYF
v_gene: TRBV6-1; j_gene: TRBJ1-5; CDR3aa: CASKPTGGSNQPQHF
v_gene: TRBV6-2/TRBV6-3; j_gene: TRBJ1-5; CDR3aa: CASSTTGPLRLYNQPQHF
v_gene: TRBV12-3/TRBV12-4; j_gene: TRBJ2-7; CDR3aa: CASRAGTSETYEQYF
v_gene: TRBV27; j_gene: TRBJ2-5; CDR3aa: CASSLRLKETQYF
v_gene: TRBV29-1; j_gene: TRBJ1-1; CDR3aa: CSVEGGGYVEAFF
v_gene: TRBV9; j_gene: TRBJ2-7; CDR3aa: CASSVDPQGASSYEQYF
v_gene: TRBV20-1; j_gene: TRBJ2-7; CDR3aa: CSADRGPYEQYF
v_gene: TRBV12-3/TRBV12-4; j_gene: TRBJ1-2; CDR3aa: CASSFWGRPEDYGYTF
v_gene: TRBV4-1; j_gene: TRBJ1-5; CDR3aa: CASSLTPPGTLSNQPQHF
v_gene: TRBV5-1; j_gene: TRBJ2-7; CDR3aa: CASSLDGTSGSYEQYF
v_gene: TRBV12-3/TRBV12-4; j_gene: TRBJ2-7; CDR3aa: CASSYSTSGDSYEQYF
v_gene: TRBV5-6; j_gene: TRBJ1-2; CDR3aa: CASSRPGSGYTF
v_gene: TRBV15; j_gene: TRBJ2-7; CDR3aa: CATSRDVRGSYEQSF
v_gene: TRBV4-2; j_gene: TRBJ1-3; CDR3aa: CASSQVLTGDSGNTIYF
v_gene: TRBV29-1; j_gene: TRBJ2-7; CDR3aa: CSGWEAGEQYF
v_gene: TRBV6-1; j_gene: TRBJ1-5; CDR3aa: CASSEVAGGLAPNQPQHF